Listed here are 14 T cell receptor beta chains from one sample, sequenced in a study of blood T cell repertoires in COVID-19. The protocol was immunoSEQ multiplex PCR, while the TCRdb copy is restricted to in-frame clones and leaves out a portion. The data hold about 38,000 clones, with nearly 90% observed a single time. The sequenced material came from peripheral blood. The receptors were gathered from a man between 65 and 79 years old with active COVID-19.

This rearrangement joins TRBV6-1 to TRBJ2-1, with 9 bases identical to TRBD2. V trimming: 4 bases; J trimming: 5 bases; junction bases outside the gene matches: 12. Germline V CDR1 and CDR2: MNHNS, SASEGT. The CDR3 has 17 residues. In nucleotides, the CDR3 is TGTGCCAGCAGTGTCCCCGTCGGAGCGGGAGGTAACAATGAGCAGTTCTTC. The encoded protein is CASSVPVGAGGNNEQFF.

This chain uses TRBV6-5 with TRBJ2-2; 11 nucleotides agree with TRBD2. The CDR3 consists of 14 residues. Germline V gives CDR1 MNHEY, CDR2 SVGAGI. V lost 7 bases to trimming and J lost 6 bases; unmatched junction nucleotides: 4. CDR3 DNA sequence: TGTGCCAGCAATAGACTAGCGGGGCCCGGGGAGCTGTTTTTT. It encodes CASNRLAGPGELFF.

The chain combines TRBV4-2 with TRBJ2-2; D ambiguous. CDR3 length equals 18 residues. Germline CDR1 LGHNA, CDR2 YNFKEQ. Trimming stripped 0 bases from V and 1 base from J, with 15 bases between. The CDR3: CASSQDRRGVGNTGELFF. The CDR3 coding sequence is TGTGCCAGCAGCCAAGATAGGAGAGGTGTCGGGAACACCGGGGAGCTGTTTTTT.

The chain employs TRBV27 and TRBJ2-7; D remains unclear. CDR1 and CDR2 from the germline V gene are MNHEY and SMNVEV (reference sequence). The V and J ends lost 2 bases and 3 bases respectively, with 14 bases between them. The length of the CDR3 is 15 residues. The CDR3 DNA is TGTGCCAGCAGTTTAGAGGCAGCTGCCTACTACGAGCAGTACTTC. Its protein is CASSLEAAAYYEQYF.

This clone was recorded a few times. The chain carries TRBV4-2 and TRBJ2-7; 8 bases align to TRBD1. Germline CDR1 reads LGHNA; CDR2 reads YNFKEQ. V gave up 1 base and J gave up 2 bases; unmatched junction bases: 4. The CDR3 runs 15 residues. The CDR3 loop reads CASSQGGTGPYEQYF. The DNA for the CDR3 is TGTGCCAGCAGCCAAGGGGGGACAGGACCCTACGAGCAGTACTTC.

The V call is TRBV15, the J call TRBJ2-7; D perhaps matches TRBD2 (6 bases). The V end lost 3 bases, the J end lost 0 bases, and 12 bases lay between the germline ends. CDR3 length equals 15 residues. CDR1 and CDR2 (germline): LNHNV, YYDKDF (reference sequence). This chain's CDR3 is CATSSYRDFSYEQYF. The CDR3 DNA sequence: TGTGCCACCAGCAGTTACCGGGACTTCTCCTACGAGCAGTACTTC. Complete variable domain (other parts from reference TRBV15 and TRBJ2-7): DAMVIQNPRYQVTQFGKPVTLSCSQTLNHNVMYWYQQKSSQAPKLLFHYYDKDFNNEADTPDNFQSRRPNTSFCFLDIRSPGLGDTAMYLCATSSYRDFSYEQYFGPGTRLTVT.

The chain combines TRBV7-6 with TRBJ2-1; 11 bases map to TRBD1. V lost 2 bases and J lost 6; bases outside the gene matches: 3. The CDR3 length is 15 residues. From germline, CDR1 is SGHVS and CDR2 FNYEAQ. The CDR3 sequence: CASSLRDRGVNEQFF. In DNA, the CDR3 is TGTGCCAGCAGCTTACGGGACAGGGGGGTCAATGAGCAGTTCTTC.

The gene calls are TRBV7-2 and TRBJ1-4, with D hard to call. There are 14 residues in the CDR3. Germline-derived CDR1 and CDR2 are SGHTA and FQGNSA. V shed 0 bases and J shed 5 bases, with 7 bases lying between them. The CDR3 region is CASSLAGENEKLFF. CDR3 coding DNA: TGTGCCAGCAGCTTAGCCGGAGAGAATGAAAAACTGTTTTTT.

J is TRBJ1-2 and V is TRBV5-1, with 7 bases matching TRBD1. The CDR3 contains 15 residues. The germline V gene has CDR1 SGHRS and CDR2 YFSETQ. V lost 0 bases to trimming and J lost 2 bases; unmatched junction nucleotides: 4. CDR3 sequence reads: CASSLGTGVNYGYTF. The CDR3 coding sequence is TGCGCCAGCAGCTTGGGTACAGGGGTAAACTATGGCTACACCTTC.

J is TRBJ2-3 and V is TRBV5-1, with TRBD2 matching over 11 bases. CDR1 is SGHRS, CDR2 YFSETQ, per germline. The CDR3 is 15 amino acids. V shed 7 bases and J 6 bases; nucleotides not matched to a gene: 10. For the CDR3, the DNA is TGCGCCAGCGGGGCTAGCGGGGGGCCGGGGGATACGCAGTATTTT. Protein product: CASGASGGPGDTQYF.

The genes are TRBV5-1 and TRBJ1-2, with D tentatively TRBD1 (6 bases). V was clipped by 0 bases and J by 8 bases, with 14 bases between them. Per germline, CDR1 SGHRS and CDR2 YFSETQ. This CDR3 has 14 residues. The CDR3 spells CASSLDRAVSGYTF. The CDR3 coding sequence is TGCGCCAGCAGCTTGGACAGGGCAGTGAGCGGCTACACCTTC.

The J gene is TRBJ2-1, the V gene TRBV24-1; 8 bases are shared with TRBD2. Germline V gene sequence: CDR1 KGHDR, CDR2 SFDVKD. Trimming cost V 0 bases and J 9 bases; bases outside gene matches: 6. The CDR3 spans 15 residues. This CDR3 is CATSDLKGLDSEQFF. The CDR3 coding sequence is TGTGCCACCAGTGATTTGAAGGGACTAGATTCTGAGCAGTTCTTC.

This chain links TRBV18 with TRBJ2-1; TRBD1 agrees at 8 bases. CDR1 is KGHSH, CDR2 LQKENI, per germline. The CDR3 consists of 16 residues. V gave up 3 bases and J gave up 6 bases; unmatched junction bases: 10. The CDR3 region has the DNA TGTGCCAGCTCACCGTTGCAGGGGGCCCCCTCCAATGAGCAGTTCTTC. It translates to CASSPLQGAPSNEQFF.

The rearrangement joins TRBV19 to TRBJ1-5; 9 positions agree with TRBD1. Germline CDR1 and CDR2: LNHDA and SQIVND (reference sequence). The CDR3 runs 16 residues. Unmatched junction bases numbered 11, after V lost 7 bases and J lost 4 bases. The CDR3 nucleotides are TGTGCCAGTATTTCGACAGGGGGACTCAAAAATCAGCCCCAGCATTTT. It codes for CASISTGGLKNQPQHF.